This paragraph covers one T cell receptor beta chain sequence. Assay: immunoSEQ multiplex PCR; the TCRdb copy retains only in-frame clones and omits some. Of approximately 120,000 clones listed, roughly nine tenths are singletons. CDR1 is MNHNY, CDR2 SVGAGI, per germline (reference sequence). The CDR3 loop spans 17 amino acids. V lost 5 bases and J lost 5; bases outside the gene matches: 8. This sample stems from a study of T cell responses to AZD1222 COVID-19 vaccine. The chain links TRBV6-6 to TRBJ2-2; TRBD2 agrees at 13 bases. The TCR sequence derives from an adult in good health. Sequenced here: peripheral blood, sampled on day 0 of AZD1222 vaccination. CDR3 residues: CASSRMGLAGTTGELFF. The CDR3 DNA is TGTGCCAGCAGTCGAATGGGACTAGCGGGGACTACCGGGGAGCTGTTTTTT.